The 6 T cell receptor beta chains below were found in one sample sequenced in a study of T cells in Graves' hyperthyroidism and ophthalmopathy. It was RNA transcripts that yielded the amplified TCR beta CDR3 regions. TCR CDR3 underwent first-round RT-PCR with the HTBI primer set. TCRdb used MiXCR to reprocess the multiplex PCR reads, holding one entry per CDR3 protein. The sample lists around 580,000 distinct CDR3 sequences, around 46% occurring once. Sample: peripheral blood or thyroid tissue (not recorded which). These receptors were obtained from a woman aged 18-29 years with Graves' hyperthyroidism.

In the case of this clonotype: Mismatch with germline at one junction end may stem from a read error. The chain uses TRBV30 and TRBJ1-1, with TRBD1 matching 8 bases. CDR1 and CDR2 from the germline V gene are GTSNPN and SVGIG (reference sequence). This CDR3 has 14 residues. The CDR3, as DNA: TGTGCCTGGAGTTATCCAGGGGGCGGGACTGAAGCTTCCTTT. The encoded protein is CAWSYPGGGTEASF.

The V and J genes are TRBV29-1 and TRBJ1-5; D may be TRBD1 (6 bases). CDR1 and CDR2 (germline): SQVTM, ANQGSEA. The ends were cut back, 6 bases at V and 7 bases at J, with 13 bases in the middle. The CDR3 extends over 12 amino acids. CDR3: CSVDEGGQPQHF. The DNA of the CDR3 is TGCAGCGTGGACGAGGGGGGGCAGCCCCAGCATTTT.

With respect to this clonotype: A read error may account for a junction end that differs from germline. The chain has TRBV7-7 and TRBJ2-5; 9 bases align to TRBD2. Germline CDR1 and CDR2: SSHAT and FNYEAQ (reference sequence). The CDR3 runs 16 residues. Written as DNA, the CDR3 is TGTGCTAGCAGCCACTTTAGCGGGAGTGGGTTAGAGACCCAGTACTTC. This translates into CASSHFSGSGLETQYF.

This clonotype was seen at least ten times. CDR3 loop: CASRTYTGELFF. The CDR3 DNA reads as TGTGCCAGCAGGACCTACACCGGGGAGCTGTTTTTT. The chain carries TRBV28 and TRBJ2-2; no definite D call. This CDR3 is built from 12 residues. V gave up 6 bases and J gave up 3 bases, with 5 bases separating them. In germline, CDR1 is MDHEN, CDR2 SYDVKM.

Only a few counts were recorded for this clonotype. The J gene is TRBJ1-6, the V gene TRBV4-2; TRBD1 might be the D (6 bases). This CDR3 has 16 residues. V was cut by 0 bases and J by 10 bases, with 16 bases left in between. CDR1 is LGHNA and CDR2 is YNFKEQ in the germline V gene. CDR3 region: CASSQDGQGKRSPLHF. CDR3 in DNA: TGTGCCAGCAGCCAAGATGGGCAGGGGAAGCGCTCACCCCTCCACTTT.

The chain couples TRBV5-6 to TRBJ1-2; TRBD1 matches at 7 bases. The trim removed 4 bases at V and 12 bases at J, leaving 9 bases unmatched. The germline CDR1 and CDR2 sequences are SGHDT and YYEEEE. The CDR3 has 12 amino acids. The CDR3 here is CASSPTGTVNTF. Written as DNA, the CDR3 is TGTGCCAGCAGCCCTACCGGGACAGTGAACACCTTC.